The clone carrying this TCR beta chain was observed many times. The data derive from a study of read filtering for tumor transcriptome and immune sequencing. CDR1 and CDR2 from the germline V gene are SGHAT and FQNNGV. This CDR3 is built from 14 residues. Trimming left V 6 bases short and J 6 bases short, with 15 bases between. The library was built from roughly 400 ng RNA with molecular barcoded adaptors for alpha/delta and beta/gamma chains. TCRdb recomputed calls from the reads with MiXCR, one row per CDR3 protein. The table has around 41,000 distinct CDR3 sequences, less than 15% seen once. This chain joins TRBV11-2 and TRBJ1-5; TRBD1 might be the D (6 bases). This sequence originates from a donor over 35 with multiple myeloma. Sample: a population of CD138-negative cells sorted from bone marrow. For the CDR3, the DNA is TGTGCCAGCAGTTCTACAGGGTTAGCTCAGCCCCAGCATTTT. It codes for CASSSTGLAQPQHF.